These 30 T cell receptor beta chains originate from one sample sequenced in a study of T cells in Graves' hyperthyroidism and ophthalmopathy. Using RNA transcripts as the source, TCR beta CDR3 regions were amplified. TCR CDR3 regions were first amplified by RT-PCR with HTBI primers. A single record per CDR3 protein comes from TCRdb applying MiXCR to the multiplex PCR reads. The sample carries nearly 600,000 distinct CDR3 sequences, approximately 14% recorded once. Material for sequencing was blood. Receptors originate from a woman in her 30s with Graves' hyperthyroidism that later progressed to Graves' ophthalmopathy.

This clonotype has ten or more counts. J is TRBJ2-6 and V is TRBV3-1; possible D gene TRBD1, 5 bases. Germline lookup yields CDR1 LGHDT and CDR2 YNNKEL (reference sequence). Between the trimmed V and J ends, which lost 5 bases and 0 bases, there was a span of 8 bases. This CDR3 comprises 15 residues. This CDR3 reads CASSYQGSGANVLTF. CDR3 in DNA: TGTGCCAGCAGCTACCAGGGCTCTGGGGCCAACGTCCTGACTTTC.

Ten or more counts support this clonotype. This sequence joins TRBV10-3 and TRBJ2-6, with 8 bases lining up with TRBD1. Trimming took 6 bases from V and 1 from J; bases not matched to a gene: 14. Germline V gene lookup returns CDR1 ENHRY and CDR2 SYGVKD. This CDR3 has 19 amino acids. CDR3: CAIRKKTGDVISGANVLTF. The CDR3 DNA is TGTGCCATCAGAAAGAAGACAGGGGACGTGATATCTGGGGCCAACGTCCTGACTTTC.

This clonotype was recorded at least ten times. This sequence joins TRBV7-8 and TRBJ1-2; the match to TRBD1 covers 12 bases. V dropped 6 bases and J dropped 4; count of bases not matched to a gene: 9. This CDR3 comprises 16 residues. Germline lookup yields CDR1 SGHVS and CDR2 FQNEAQ. The CDR3 bases are TGTGCCAGCAGTCCCGGGACAGGGGGCGCGGGCTATGGCTACACCTTC. As protein: CASSPGTGGAGYGYTF.

This clonotype was observed at least ten times. The V call is TRBV3-1, the J call TRBJ1-1; no clear D gene. The CDR3 covers 13 residues. Germline V gene data show CDR1 as LGHDT and CDR2 as YNNKEL (reference sequence). Trimming pared 2 bases from V and 7 bases from J, leaving 11 bases between. The CDR3 DNA reads as TGTGCCAGCAGCCAAAATATGGGGAGTGAAGCTTTCTTT. Residues: CASSQNMGSEAFF.

This clonotype was seen more than once but under ten times. Here the CDR3 reads CASSLNRVLGEAFF. In nucleotides, the CDR3 is TGTGCCAGCAGCCTTAACAGAGTTTTGGGGGAAGCTTTCTTT. V gene TRBV7-9 combines with J gene TRBJ1-1; D gene uncertain. The V end was cut by 5 bases, the J end by 8 bases, with 18 bases between. Germline values: CDR1 SEHNR, CDR2 FQNEAQ (reference sequence). The CDR3 length is 14 residues.

This clonotype appeared many times. The CDR3 region is CASSPPGQAIYYGYTF. The DNA for the CDR3 is TGTGCCAGCAGCCCCCCGGGACAGGCCATATACTATGGCTACACCTTC. The rearrangement links TRBV11-2 to TRBJ1-2, with 8 nucleotides matching TRBD1. V shed 5 bases and J 3 bases; nucleotides not matched to a gene: 11. Germline values: CDR1 SGHAT, CDR2 FQNNGV. CDR3 length: 16 amino acids.

In its sample, this clonotype was seen many times. The CDR3 is CASRSRGISGNTIYF. The DNA of the CDR3 is TGTGCCAGCAGAAGCCGGGGCATCTCTGGAAACACCATATATTTT. V gene TRBV27 combines with J gene TRBJ1-3, with a tentative D call TRBD1 (5 bases). The V gene lost 6 bases and the J gene lost 0 bases, with 12 bases spanning the gap. The CDR3 is 15 amino acids. The germline V gene encodes CDR1 MNHEY and CDR2 SMNVEV (reference sequence).

This clonotype has only a few counts. The chain couples TRBV10-3 to TRBJ1-5; TRBD1 agrees at 7 bases. The CDR3 contains 14 residues. Germline assignment: CDR1 ENHRY and CDR2 SYGVKD. Unmatched junction bases numbered 7, after V lost 11 bases and J lost 0 bases. CDR3 bases: TGTGCCGCCCAAGGGACAGATAGCAATCAGCCCCAGCATTTT. Translated, it gives CAAQGTDSNQPQHF.

This clonotype was found many times. At one end, the junction sequence differs from germline, possibly due to a read error. The chain combines TRBV5-1 with TRBJ1-1; weak D call: TRBD1 (6 bases). The germline V gene has CDR1 SGHRS and CDR2 YFSETQ. The CDR3 covers 14 residues. CDR3 region: CASSLGGTNTEAFF. CDR3 nucleotides: TGTGCCAGCAGCTTGGGCGGGACAAACACTGAAGCTTTCTTT.

The chain links TRBV20-1 to TRBJ1-5; 9 bases fit TRBD1. The germline gives CDR1 DFQATT, CDR2 SNEGSKA (reference sequence). J was trimmed by 11 bases and V by 6 bases; bases with no gene match: 14. This CDR3 has 14 amino acids. This CDR3 is CSAIIGQGREAQHF. The DNA of the CDR3 is TGCAGTGCCATCATTGGACAGGGGAGGGAAGCCCAGCATTTT.

About this clonotype itself: A much bigger clone sits one base away, suggesting this may be a read error. The V call is TRBV7-9, the J call TRBJ2-3, with D uncertain. CDR1 SEHNR and CDR2 FQNEAQ come from the germline V gene (reference sequence). V shed 7 bases and J shed 2 bases, with 10 bases lying between them. This CDR3 spans 13 amino acids. CDR3 nucleotides: TGTGCCAGCACCCTCCGAAACACAGATACGCAGTATTTT. Translating it yields CASTLRNTDTQYF.

This clonotype was detected many times. CDR3 amino acids: CASSYGGNGYTF. The CDR3 bases are TGTGCCAGCAGTTACGGGGGGAACGGCTACACCTTC. The chain has TRBV6-1 and TRBJ1-2; the D gene is possibly TRBD1 (5 bases). CDR3 size: 12 residues. Germline values: CDR1 MNHNS, CDR2 SASEGT. Trimming cost V 5 bases and J 8 bases, with 12 bases left between them.

This clonotype showed up many times. This chain links TRBV18 with TRBJ2-3; no reliable D call. V was trimmed by 6 bases and J by 6 bases, leaving 13 bases between them. Germline V CDR1 and CDR2: KGHSH, LQKENI. The CDR3 extends over 13 amino acids. The CDR3 DNA is TGTGCCAGCTCCCCCGGAGCATCCGATACGCAGTATTTT. The encoded protein is CASSPGASDTQYF.

Of note for this clonotype: A much bigger clone sits one base away, suggesting this may be a read error. The chain has TRBV13 and TRBJ2-1; 9 bases agree with TRBD2. CDR3 size: 17 residues. Germline assignment: CDR1 PRHDT and CDR2 FYEKMQ (reference sequence). CDR3 sequence: CASSLDLRASGNNEPFF. In nucleotides, the CDR3 is TGTGCCAGCAGCTTAGATCTTAGGGCTAGCGGGAACAATGAGCCGTTCTTC.

This clonotype has ten or more counts. This chain links TRBV19 with TRBJ2-1; TRBD2 matches at 16 bases. Germline V lookup: CDR1 LNHDA, CDR2 SQIVND (reference sequence). CDR3 length: 18 amino acids. V dropped 4 bases and J dropped 8; count of bases not matched to a gene: 11. The CDR3: CASSRGLAGGAVSYEQFF. The CDR3, as DNA: TGTGCCAGTAGTAGGGGACTAGCGGGAGGGGCAGTCTCGTATGAGCAGTTCTTC.

This clonotype was detected only once. A much more abundant neighbour one base away suggests this may be a read error. The rearrangement uses TRBV5-1 and TRBJ2-7, with D perhaps TRBD2 (6 bases). The CDR3 is made up of 14 amino acids. Germline V gene data show CDR1 as SGHRS and CDR2 as YFSETQ. In DNA, the CDR3 is TGCACCAGCAGCTTGGGACTCGTCCCCTACGAGCAGTACTTC. It yields the protein CTSSLGLVPYEQYF.

The chain is built from TRBV2 and TRBJ2-6; 7 bases are shared with TRBD1. The CDR3 spans 18 residues. Germline CDR1 reads SNHLY; CDR2 reads FYNNEI. Trimming at V came to 7 bases and at J to 0 bases, leaving 12 bases not matched to a gene. The CDR3 coding sequence is TGTGCCAGCAAGGCCGGGTTCAGGGGGTCCTCTGGGGCCAACGTCCTGACTTTC. Amino acid sequence: CASKAGFRGSSGANVLTF.

This clonotype was seen many times. This chain uses TRBV24-1 with TRBJ2-1, with D maybe TRBD2 (6 bases). Trimming cost V 4 bases and J 7 bases, with 16 bases left between them. Per germline, CDR1 KGHDR and CDR2 SFDVKD. The CDR3 spans 15 residues. The CDR3 DNA is TGTGCCACCAGTGAGACGAGCGGAGGGAGGAATGAGCAGTTCTTC. Amino acids: CATSETSGGRNEQFF.

There are many counts of this clonotype. This chain connects TRBV15 to TRBJ1-1; the D is unclear. In germline, CDR1 is LNHNV, CDR2 YYDKDF (reference sequence). The CDR3 has 13 amino acids. Trimming took 5 bases from V and 2 from J, leaving 9 bases between them. Here the CDR3 reads CATSAPGNTEAFF. CDR3 nucleotide sequence: TGTGCCACCAGCGCCCCGGGAAACACTGAAGCTTTCTTT.

This clonotype has more than one count but fewer than ten. The chain couples TRBV5-1 to TRBJ2-7, with D unclear. Germline V CDR1 and CDR2: SGHRS, YFSETQ. The CDR3 is 12 amino acids. Trimming took off 7 bases at V and 5 bases at J, with 13 bases between the two ends. CDR3 region: CASRTAANEQYF. CDR3 sequence (DNA): TGCGCCAGCCGGACGGCGGCCAACGAGCAGTACTTC.

In this sample, this clonotype turned up many times. This chain joins TRBV7-3 and TRBJ2-2; TRBD2 matches 11 bases. The CDR3 runs 16 residues. V lost 5 bases and J lost 5; bases outside the gene matches: 7. Germline V gene sequence: CDR1 SGHTA, CDR2 FQGTGA. The CDR3 spells CASSSTSGSRTGELFF. The CDR3, as DNA: TGTGCCAGCAGCAGCACTAGCGGGAGTAGGACCGGGGAGCTGTTTTTT.

This chain uses TRBV30 with TRBJ1-3; D unclear. The CDR3 length is 14 residues. The V end was cut by 7 bases, the J end by 1 base, with 14 bases between. Looked up from germline, CDR1 is GTSNPN and CDR2 is SVGIG (reference sequence). DNA for the CDR3: TGTGCCTCCCGAACCCTGGTGTCTGGAAACACCATATATTTT. As protein: CASRTLVSGNTIYF. The entire variable domain, with the rest obtained from reference TRBV30 and TRBJ1-3, is as follows: SQTIHQWPATLVQPVGSPLSLECTVEGTSNPNLYWYRQAAGRGLQLLFYSVGIGQISSEVPQNLSASRPQDRQFILSSKKLLLSDSGFYLCASRTLVSGNTIYFGEGSWLTVV.

In this sample, this clonotype turned up many times. The CDR3 nucleotides are TGTGCCAGCAGCTTAGATCCCAAAAACATTCAGTACTTC. Its protein product is CASSLDPKNIQYF. The chain is built from TRBV11-3 and TRBJ2-4; no firm D call. V lost 0 bases, J lost 2 bases, and 2 bases lay in between. The CDR3 totals 13 residues. Germline lookup yields CDR1 SGHNT and CDR2 YENEEA.

In this sample, this clonotype turned up many times. This sequence joins TRBV6-1 and TRBJ2-1; D gene unclear. Germline values: CDR1 MNHNS, CDR2 SASEGT. The CDR3 totals 14 residues. The V end lost 9 bases, the J end lost 2 bases, and 14 bases lay between the germline ends. CDR3: CASYESGTYNEQFF. For the CDR3, the DNA is TGTGCCAGTTACGAATCGGGCACCTACAATGAGCAGTTCTTC.

This sequence joins TRBV7-2 and TRBJ1-5; D possibly corresponds to TRBD1 (6 bases). Trimming removed 0 bases at V and 3 bases at J, with 15 bases between. The CDR3 loop spans 17 amino acids. Germline CDR1 reads SGHTA; CDR2 reads FQGNSA. The chain's CDR3 is CASSLARARGHNQPQHF. DNA of the CDR3: TGTGCCAGCAGCTTAGCGCGGGCGCGGGGACACAATCAGCCCCAGCATTTT.

This clonotype was seen more than once but under ten times. The chain combines TRBV6-1 with TRBJ1-4, with D tentatively TRBD1 (6 bases). Germline V gives CDR1 MNHNS, CDR2 SASEGT. CDR3 size: 14 residues. Trimming shortened V by 9 bases and J by 8 bases, and 19 bases separated the two germline ends. In DNA form, the CDR3 reads TGTGCCAGTACGGGGGGCGCGCGGCGGGAAAAACTGTTTTTT. Protein product: CASTGGARREKLFF.

This clonotype was counted ten times or more. This chain's CDR3 is CASSHTGQGTDTQYF. Here the CDR3 DNA reads TGTGCCAGCAGCCACACAGGACAGGGCACAGATACGCAGTATTTT. This chain connects TRBV3-1 to TRBJ2-3; 7 nucleotides align to TRBD1. Germline CDR1 reads LGHDT; CDR2 reads YNNKEL (reference sequence). The ends lost 3 bases at V and 1 base at J; junction bases unmatched: 4. This CDR3 region has 15 residues.

This clonotype was recorded many times. This sequence joins TRBV27 and TRBJ2-7, with TRBD2 matching over 11 bases. This CDR3 contains 15 residues. J gave up 5 bases and V 2 bases, and 5 bases lay outside the gene matches. CDR1 is MNHEY and CDR2 is SMNVEV in the germline V gene (reference sequence). As DNA, the CDR3 is TGTGCCAGCAGTTTACAGACGGGACTAGCGGACGAGCAGTACTTC. It encodes CASSLQTGLADEQYF.

This clonotype appeared many times. This chain uses TRBV7-2 with TRBJ2-7, with 10 bases matching TRBD2. In germline, CDR1 is SGHTA, CDR2 FQGNSA. Germline trimming cut 4 bases from V and 5 bases from J; bases unmatched to any gene: 11. This CDR3 comprises 16 residues. CDR3 DNA sequence: TGTGCCAGCAGCTCCAGCGGGAGGGCCGTTGGGAACGAGCAGTACTTC. This translates into CASSSSGRAVGNEQYF.

The V gene is TRBV12-5, the J gene TRBJ2-5, with TRBD2 identical over 8 bases. The CDR3 length is 15 residues. Germline values: CDR1 LGHNT, CDR2 FRNRAP. The V and J ends lost 7 bases and 2 bases, in that order; junction bases with no gene match: 9. The CDR3 reads CASVGSGMPQETQYF. In DNA, the CDR3 is TGTGCTAGTGTCGGTAGCGGGATGCCTCAAGAGACCCAGTACTTC.